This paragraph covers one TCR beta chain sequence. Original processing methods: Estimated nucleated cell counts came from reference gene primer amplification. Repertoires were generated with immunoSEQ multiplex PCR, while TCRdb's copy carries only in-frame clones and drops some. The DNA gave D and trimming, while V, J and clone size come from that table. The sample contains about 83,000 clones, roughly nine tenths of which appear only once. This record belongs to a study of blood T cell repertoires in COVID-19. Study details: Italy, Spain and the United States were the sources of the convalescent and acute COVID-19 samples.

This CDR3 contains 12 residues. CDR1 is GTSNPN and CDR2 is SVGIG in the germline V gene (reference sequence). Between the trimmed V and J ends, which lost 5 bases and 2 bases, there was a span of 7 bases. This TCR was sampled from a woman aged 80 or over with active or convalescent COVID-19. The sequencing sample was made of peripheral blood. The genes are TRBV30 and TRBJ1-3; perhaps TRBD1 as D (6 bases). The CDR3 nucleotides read TGTGCCTGGGCAGGGGCTGGAAACACCATATATTTT. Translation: CAWAGAGNTIYF.